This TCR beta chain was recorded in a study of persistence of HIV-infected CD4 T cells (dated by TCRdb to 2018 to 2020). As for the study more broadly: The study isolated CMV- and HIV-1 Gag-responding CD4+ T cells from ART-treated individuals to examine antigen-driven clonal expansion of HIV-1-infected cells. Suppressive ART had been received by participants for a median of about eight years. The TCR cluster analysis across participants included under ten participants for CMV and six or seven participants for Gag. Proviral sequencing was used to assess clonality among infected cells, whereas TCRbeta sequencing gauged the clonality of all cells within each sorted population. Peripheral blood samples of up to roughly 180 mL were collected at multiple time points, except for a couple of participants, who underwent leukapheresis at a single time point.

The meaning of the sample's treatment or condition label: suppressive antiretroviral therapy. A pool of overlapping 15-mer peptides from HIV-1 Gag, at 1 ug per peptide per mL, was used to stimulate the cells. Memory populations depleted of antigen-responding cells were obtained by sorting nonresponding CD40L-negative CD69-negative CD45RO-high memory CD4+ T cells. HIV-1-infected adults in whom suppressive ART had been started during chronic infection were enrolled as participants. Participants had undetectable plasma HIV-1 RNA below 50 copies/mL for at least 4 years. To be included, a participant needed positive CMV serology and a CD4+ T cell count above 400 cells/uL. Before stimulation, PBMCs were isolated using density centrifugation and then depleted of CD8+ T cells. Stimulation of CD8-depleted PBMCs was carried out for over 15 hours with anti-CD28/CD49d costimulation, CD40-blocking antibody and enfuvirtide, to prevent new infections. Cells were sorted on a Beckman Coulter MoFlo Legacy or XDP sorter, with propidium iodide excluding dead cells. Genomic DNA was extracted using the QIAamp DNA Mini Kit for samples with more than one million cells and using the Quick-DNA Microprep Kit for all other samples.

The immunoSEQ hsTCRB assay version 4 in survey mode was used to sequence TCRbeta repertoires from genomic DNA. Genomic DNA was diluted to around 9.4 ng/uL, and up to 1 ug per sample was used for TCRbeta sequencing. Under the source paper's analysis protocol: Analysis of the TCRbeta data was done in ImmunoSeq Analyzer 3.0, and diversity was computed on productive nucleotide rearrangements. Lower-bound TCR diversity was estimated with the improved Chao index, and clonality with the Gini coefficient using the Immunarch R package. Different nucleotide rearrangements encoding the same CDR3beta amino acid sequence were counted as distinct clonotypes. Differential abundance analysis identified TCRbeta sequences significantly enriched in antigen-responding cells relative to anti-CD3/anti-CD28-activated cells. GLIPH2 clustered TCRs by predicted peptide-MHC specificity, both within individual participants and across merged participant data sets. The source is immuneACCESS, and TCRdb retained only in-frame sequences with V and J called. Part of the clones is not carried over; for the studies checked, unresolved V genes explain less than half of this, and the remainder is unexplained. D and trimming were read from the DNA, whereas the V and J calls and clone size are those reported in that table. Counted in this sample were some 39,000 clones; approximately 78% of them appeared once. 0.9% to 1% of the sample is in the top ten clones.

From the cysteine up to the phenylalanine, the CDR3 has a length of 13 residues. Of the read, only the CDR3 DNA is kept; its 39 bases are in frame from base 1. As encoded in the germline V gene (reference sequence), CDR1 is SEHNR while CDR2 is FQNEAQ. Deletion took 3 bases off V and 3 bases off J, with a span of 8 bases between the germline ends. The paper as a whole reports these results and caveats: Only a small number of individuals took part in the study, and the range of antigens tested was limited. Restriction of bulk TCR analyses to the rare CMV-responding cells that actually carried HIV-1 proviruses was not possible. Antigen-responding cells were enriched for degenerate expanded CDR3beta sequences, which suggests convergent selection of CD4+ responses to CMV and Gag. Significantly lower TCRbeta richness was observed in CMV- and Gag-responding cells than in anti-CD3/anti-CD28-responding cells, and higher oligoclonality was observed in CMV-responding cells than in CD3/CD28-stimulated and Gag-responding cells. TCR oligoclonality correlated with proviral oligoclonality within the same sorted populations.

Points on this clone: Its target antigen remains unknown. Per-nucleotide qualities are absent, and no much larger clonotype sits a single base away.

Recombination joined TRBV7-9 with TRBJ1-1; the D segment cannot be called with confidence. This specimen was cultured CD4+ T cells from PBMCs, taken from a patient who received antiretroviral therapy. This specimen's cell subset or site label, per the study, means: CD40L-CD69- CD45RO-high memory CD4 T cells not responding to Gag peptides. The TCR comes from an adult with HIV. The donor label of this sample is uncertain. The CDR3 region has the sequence CASSFRRDTEAFF. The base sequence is TGTGCCAGCAGCTTTAGAAGAGACACTGAAGCTTTCTTT. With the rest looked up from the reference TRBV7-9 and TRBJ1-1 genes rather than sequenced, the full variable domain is DTGVSQNPRHKITKRGQNVTFRCDPISEHNRLYWYRQTLGQGPEFLTYFQNEAQLEKSRLLSDRFSAERPKGSFSTLEIQRTEQGDSAMYLCASSFRRDTEAFFGQGTRLTVV.